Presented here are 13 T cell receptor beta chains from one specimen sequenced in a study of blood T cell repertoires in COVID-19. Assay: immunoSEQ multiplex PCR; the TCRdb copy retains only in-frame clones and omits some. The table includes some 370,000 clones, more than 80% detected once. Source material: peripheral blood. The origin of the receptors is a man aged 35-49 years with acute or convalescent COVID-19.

The DNA for the CDR3 is TGCGCCAGCAGTCGGGACAGGGCCGATAATTCACCCCTCCACTTT. Amino acids: CASSRDRADNSPLHF. The chain joins TRBV5-1 to TRBJ1-6; 9 nucleotides agree with TRBD1. Trimming took 5 bases from V and 5 from J; bases not matched to a gene: 5. CDR3 length: 15 amino acids. Germline CDR1 SGHRS, CDR2 YFSETQ.

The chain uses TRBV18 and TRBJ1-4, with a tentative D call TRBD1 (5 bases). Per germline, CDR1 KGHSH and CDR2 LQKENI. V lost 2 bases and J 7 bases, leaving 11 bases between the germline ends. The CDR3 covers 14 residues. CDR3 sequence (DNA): TGTGCCAGCTCACCATTCAGGGTGCGTGAAAAACTGTTTTTT. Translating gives CASSPFRVREKLFF.

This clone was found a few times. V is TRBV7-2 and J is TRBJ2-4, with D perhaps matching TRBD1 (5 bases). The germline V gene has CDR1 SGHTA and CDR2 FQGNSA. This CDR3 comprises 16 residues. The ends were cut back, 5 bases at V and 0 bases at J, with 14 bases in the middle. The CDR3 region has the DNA TGTGCCAGCAGCCATTCCAGGGTAGGAGCCAAAAACATTCAGTACTTC. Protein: CASSHSRVGAKNIQYF.

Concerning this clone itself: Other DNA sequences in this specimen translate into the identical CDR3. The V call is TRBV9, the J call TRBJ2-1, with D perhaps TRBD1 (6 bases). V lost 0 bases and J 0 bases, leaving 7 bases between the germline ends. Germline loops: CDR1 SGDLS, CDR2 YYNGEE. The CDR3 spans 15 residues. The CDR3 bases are TGTGCCAGCAGCGTAGAAGGGGGCTCCTACAATGAGCAGTTCTTC. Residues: CASSVEGGSYNEQFF.

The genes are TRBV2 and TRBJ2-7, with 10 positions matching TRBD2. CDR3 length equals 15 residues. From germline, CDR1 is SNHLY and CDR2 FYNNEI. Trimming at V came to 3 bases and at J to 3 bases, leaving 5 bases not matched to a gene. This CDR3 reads CASSESLAGDYEQYF. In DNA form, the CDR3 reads TGTGCCAGCAGTGAGAGTCTAGCGGGAGACTACGAGCAGTACTTC.

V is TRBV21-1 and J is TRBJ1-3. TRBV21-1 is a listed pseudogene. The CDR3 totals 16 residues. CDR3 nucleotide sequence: TGTGCCAGCAGCAAAAACGGGCGAGGGTCTGGAAACACCATATATTTT. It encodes CASSKNGRGSGNTIYF.

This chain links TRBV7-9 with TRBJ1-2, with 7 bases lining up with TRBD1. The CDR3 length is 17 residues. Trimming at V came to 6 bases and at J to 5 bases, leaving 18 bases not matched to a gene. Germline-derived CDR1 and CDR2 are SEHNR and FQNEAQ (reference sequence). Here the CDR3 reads CASSLHAGGLFEYGYTF. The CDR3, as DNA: TGTGCCAGCAGTCTTCATGCAGGGGGGCTGTTCGAGTATGGCTACACCTTC.

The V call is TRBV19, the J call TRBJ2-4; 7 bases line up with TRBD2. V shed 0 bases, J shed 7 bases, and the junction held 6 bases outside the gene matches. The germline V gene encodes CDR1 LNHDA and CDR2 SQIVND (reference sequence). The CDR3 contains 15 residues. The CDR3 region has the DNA TGTGCCAGTAGTATAGAAGGGCGGGAGTGGAACATTCAGTACTTC. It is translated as CASSIEGREWNIQYF.

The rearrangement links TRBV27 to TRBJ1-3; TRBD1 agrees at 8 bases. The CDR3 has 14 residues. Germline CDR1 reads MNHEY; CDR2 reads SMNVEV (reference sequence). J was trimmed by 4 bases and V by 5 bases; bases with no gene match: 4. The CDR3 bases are TGTGCCAGCAGTATGGACAGGGCCGGAAACACCATATATTTT. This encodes CASSMDRAGNTIYF.

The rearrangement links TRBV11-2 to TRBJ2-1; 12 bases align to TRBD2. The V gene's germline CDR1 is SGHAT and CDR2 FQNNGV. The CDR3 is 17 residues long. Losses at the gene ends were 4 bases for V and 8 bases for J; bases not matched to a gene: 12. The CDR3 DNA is TGTGCCAGCAGCTCTAAGGCGGCTAGCGGGGGGGCCCATGAGCAGTTCTTC. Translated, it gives CASSSKAASGGAHEQFF.

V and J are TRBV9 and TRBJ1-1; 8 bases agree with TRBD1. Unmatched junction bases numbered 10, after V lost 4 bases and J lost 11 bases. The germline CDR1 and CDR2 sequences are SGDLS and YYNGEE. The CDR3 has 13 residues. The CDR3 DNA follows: TGTGCCAGCAGCTCCATACGGACAGGGTGGGCTTTCTTT. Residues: CASSSIRTGWAFF.

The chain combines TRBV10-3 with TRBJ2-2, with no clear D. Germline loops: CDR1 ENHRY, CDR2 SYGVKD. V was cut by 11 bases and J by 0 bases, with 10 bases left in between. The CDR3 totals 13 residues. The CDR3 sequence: CAGGPPNTGELFF. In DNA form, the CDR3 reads TGTGCCGGCGGCCCGCCGAACACCGGGGAGCTGTTTTTT.

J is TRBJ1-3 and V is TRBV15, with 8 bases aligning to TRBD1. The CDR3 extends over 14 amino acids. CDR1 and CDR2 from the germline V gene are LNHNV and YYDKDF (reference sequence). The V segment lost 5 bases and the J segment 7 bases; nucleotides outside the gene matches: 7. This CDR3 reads CATSRNRQGNTIYF. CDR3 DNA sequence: TGTGCCACCAGCCGGAACAGACAGGGGAACACCATATATTTT.